The present TCR beta chain was sequenced within a study of shared clonotypes between healthy human individuals. Whole-study results and caveats: The naive CD4 repertoires of a few donors were compared, and approximately 5.3% of clonotypes were shared.

The CDR3 has 16 amino acids. Germline V lookup: CDR1 SGHTA, CDR2 FQGTGA. V lost 4 bases, J lost 1 base, and 7 bases stayed unmatched. CD8 cells regarded as naive lacked CD45RO, were positively chosen for CCR7, and omitted terminally differentiated effector memory CD45RA+ cells. To note about this clone: What it binds is not known.

Measured with immunoSEQ multiplex PCR; TCRdb has only the in-frame clones, and not every one. Of 2 million to 2.5 million clones detected, about 93% appear once; the ten largest clones hold roughly 1.8%. This TCR was recovered from a man in his late teens or twenties in good health. Some clones in this sample may be carry-over from other donors' samples. The specimen was naive CD8+ T cells from PBMCs. J is TRBJ2-7 and V is TRBV7-3; 10 bases agree with TRBD1. CDR3 sequence (DNA): TGTGCCAGCAGCTGGGACGGGGACAGGGGTTCCTACGAGCAGTACTTC. Translated, it gives CASSWDGDRGSYEQYF. Full variable domain (outside the CDR3, taken from reference TRBV7-3 and TRBJ2-7): GAGVSQTPSNKVTEKGKYVELRCDPISGHTALYWYRQSLGQGPEFLIYFQGTGAADDSGLPNDRFFAVRPEGSVSTLKIQRTERGDSAVYLCASSWDGDRGSYEQYFGPGTRLTVT.